Sequencing of this TCR beta chain was carried out in a study of T-cell memory formation after mild COVID-19. Study-wide context: In these data, TCR clusters were largely donor specific.

Researchers used 5'RACE with constant-segment primers to make TCR alpha and TCR beta cDNA libraries that carry sample barcodes and UMIs. TCRdb re-called the 5' RACE reads with MiXCR, one entry per CDR3 protein. The table has around 500,000 distinct CDR3 sequences, over 15% seen once. Remarks on this clonotype: The target antigen is unknown.

Study conclusions and caveats: A balance of CD4 and CD8 characterized clones contracting day 15 to 85, whereas later expanders leaned CD4+.

The CDR3 totals 14 residues. V gave up 4 bases and J gave up 4 bases; unmatched junction bases: 7. Germline CDR1 and CDR2: MNHEY and SVGAGI. The material sequenced was PBMCs or a T cell subset sorted from them (not recorded which). This chain links TRBV6-5 with TRBJ2-7; 7 bases line up with TRBD1. This sequence originates from an adult woman who had mild COVID-19 (a few samples of this study predate the infection). Cell type and time point are not known. CDR3 sequence reads: CASSSPGQNYEQYF. The CDR3 DNA sequence: TGTGCCAGCAGTTCGCCGGGACAGAATTACGAGCAGTACTTC.